The present T cell receptor (beta chain) was sequenced within a study of blood T cell repertoires in COVID-19. As for the study in general: The cDNA or gDNA used as material had been derived from T cells, B-cell-depleted T cells, or PBMCs.

The CDR3 runs to 15 residues. The ends lost 5 bases at V and 0 bases at J; junction bases unmatched: 4. CDR1 and CDR2 from the germline V gene are MDHEN and SYDVKM. Authors' processing steps: From reference gene primer amplification, estimates of nucleated cell counts were derived. Measured with immunoSEQ multiplex PCR; TCRdb has only the in-frame clones, and not every one. The V and J calls and clone size were taken over from that table, and D and trimming were inferred from the DNA. The sample contains 40,000 to 50,000 clones, more than 75% of which appear only once. Specimen: peripheral blood. The origin of this receptor is a human donor in a cohort sampled during active COVID-19. The genes are TRBV28 and TRBJ1-5; 7 bases are shared with TRBD1. The CDR3 region has the DNA TGTGCCAGCAGTGGGGACAGCGTTAGCAATCAGCCCCAGCATTTT. It translates to CASSGDSVSNQPQHF. Using reference TRBV28 and TRBJ1-5 for the parts outside the CDR3, the full variable domain is DVKVTQSSRYLVKRTGEKVFLECVQDMDHENMFWYRQDPGLGLRLIYFSYDVKMKEKGDIPEGYSVSREKKERFSLILESASTNQTSMYLCASSGDSVSNQPQHFGDGTRLSIL.